This T cell receptor beta chain emerged from a study of T-cell memory formation after mild COVID-19. This clonotype has only a few counts. Germline V gene lookup returns CDR1 SNHLY and CDR2 FYNNEI. The CDR3 consists of 12 residues. Trimming removed 7 bases from V and 5 bases from J, with 11 bases in between. TCRdb analysed the 5' RACE reads with MiXCR anew, one entry per CDR3 protein. The sample records roughly 250,000 distinct CDR3 sequences, about a sixth being singletons. This sequence joins TRBV2 and TRBJ2-5; tentative D call: TRBD1 (6 bases). The TCR comes from a man aged 18 to 29 who had mild COVID-19 (a few samples of this study predate the infection). Cell type and time point are not known. The sequenced sample consisted of PBMCs or a T cell subset sorted from them (not recorded which). The CDR3 protein is CASIGGWETQYF. DNA of the CDR3: TGTGCCAGCATAGGGGGATGGGAGACCCAGTACTTC.